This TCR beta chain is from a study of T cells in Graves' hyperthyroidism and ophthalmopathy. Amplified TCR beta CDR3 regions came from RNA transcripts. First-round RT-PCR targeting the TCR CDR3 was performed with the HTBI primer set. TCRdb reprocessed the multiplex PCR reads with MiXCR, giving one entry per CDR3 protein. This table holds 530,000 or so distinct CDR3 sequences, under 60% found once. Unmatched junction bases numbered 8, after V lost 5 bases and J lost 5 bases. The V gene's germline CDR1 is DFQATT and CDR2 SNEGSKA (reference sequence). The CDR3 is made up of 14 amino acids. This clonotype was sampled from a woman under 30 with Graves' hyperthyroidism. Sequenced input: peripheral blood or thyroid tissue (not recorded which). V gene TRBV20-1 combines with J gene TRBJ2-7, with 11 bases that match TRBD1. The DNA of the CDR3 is TGCAGTGCTTTCGTCGGGACAGGGGGTCACGAGCAGTACTTC. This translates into CSAFVGTGGHEQYF.